These 10 T cell receptor beta chains originate from one sample sequenced in a study of T cell repertoires in cytomegalovirus infection. Antigens for these TCRs are unknown. TCRdb re-derived calls from the reads in MiXCR, one entry per CDR3 protein. The sample gives approximately 260,000 distinct CDR3 sequences, less than 25% of which show up once; about 21% is in the top ten. The sequences come from cultured PBMCs, collected from culture after CMV antigen stimulation. The source is a human donor in good health (CMV status not recorded). Some clones in this sample may be carry-over from other donors' samples.

Only a few counts were recorded for this clonotype. The chain links TRBV10-3 to TRBJ2-3; D unresolved. The CDR3 has 12 residues. Per germline, CDR1 ENHRY and CDR2 SYGVKD. Trimming took off 6 bases at V and 1 base at J, with 5 bases between the two ends. CDR3 in amino acids: CAISRGTDTQYF. CDR3 DNA: TGTGCCATCAGCCGGGGCACAGATACGCAGTATTTT.

A remark on this clonotype: At one end the junction does not follow the germline gene, possibly because of a read error. This chain uses TRBV7-6 with TRBJ2-1, with TRBD2 matching 9 bases. The CDR3 contains 15 residues. Germline-derived CDR1 and CDR2 are SGHVS and FNYEAQ. Here the CDR3 DNA reads TGTGCCAGCAGCTTAGATGGTAGCGGGAGCAATGGGCAGTTCTTC. This translates into CASSLDGSGSNGQFF.

The sample holds a few counts of this clonotype. The CDR3 loop reads CASSLSLGGYEQFF. DNA for the CDR3: TGCGCCAGCAGCCTCTCCCTAGGTGGCTATGAGCAGTTCTTC. The chain recombines TRBV5-1 with TRBJ2-1; no reliable D call. This CDR3 comprises 14 residues. The germline V and J ends were trimmed by 4 bases and 8 bases, with 16 bases remaining between them. CDR1 and CDR2 (germline): SGHRS, YFSETQ.

The table lists this clonotype with many counts. The V and J genes are TRBV7-2 and TRBJ2-3; no firm D call. CDR1 SGHTA and CDR2 FQGNSA come from the germline V gene. The CDR3 sequence is 18 residues long. Trimming removed 2 bases at V and 2 bases at J, with 20 bases between. In DNA, the CDR3 is TGTGCCAGCAGCTTAAGGATGTCGAGGAATAGCCCCACAGATACGCAGTATTTT. As protein: CASSLRMSRNSPTDTQYF.

This clonotype has just a few counts. This chain links TRBV9 with TRBJ1-6; possible D gene TRBD1, 5 bases. The CDR3 length is 14 residues. Looked up from germline, CDR1 is SGDLS and CDR2 is YYNGEE. V was shortened by 2 bases and J by 10 bases, with 13 bases between the two germline ends. The CDR3 sequence: CASSVGADGSPLHF. In DNA, the CDR3 is TGTGCCAGCAGCGTTGGGGCAGATGGCTCACCCCTCCACTTT. The variable domain in full, completed from reference TRBV9 and TRBJ1-6, reads DSGVTQTPKHLITATGQRVTLRCSPRSGDLSVYWYQQSLDQGLQFLIQYYNGEERAKGNILERFSAQQFPDLHSELNLSSLELGDSALYFCASSVGADGSPLHFGNGTRLTVT.

There are a few counts of this clonotype. The V and J genes are TRBV2 and TRBJ1-2; D unclear. Germline CDR1 SNHLY, CDR2 FYNNEI. Trimming left V 6 bases short and J 6 bases short, with 14 bases between. This CDR3 is 13 amino acids long. The CDR3 region is CASREKFSDGYTF. CDR3 DNA: TGTGCCAGCAGAGAGAAGTTTTCTGATGGCTACACCTTC.

This clonotype was observed at least ten times. The V and J genes are TRBV7-9 and TRBJ2-3; 13 bases align to TRBD2. Germline V CDR1 and CDR2: SEHNR, FQNEAQ (reference sequence). This CDR3 has 16 residues. V lost 5 bases to trimming and J lost 8 bases; unmatched junction nucleotides: 10. CDR3 in amino acids: CASSAPLAGGPGTQYF. In DNA form, the CDR3 reads TGTGCCAGCAGCGCACCACTAGCGGGAGGGCCGGGTACGCAGTATTTT.

The chain links TRBV29-1 to TRBJ2-3; possibly TRBD2 for D (5 bases). Germline CDR1 is SQVTM and CDR2 is ANQGSEA. With 6 bases removed from V and 5 bases from J, the gap between germline ends came to 21 bases. This CDR3 spans 15 amino acids. This CDR3 is CSVSYGPQAGDTQYF. CDR3 DNA sequence: TGCAGCGTCTCCTACGGCCCTCAGGCGGGAGATACGCAGTATTTT.

This clonotype turned up a few times. This chain connects TRBV5-4 to TRBJ2-5, with 8 bases that match TRBD1. This CDR3 has 15 residues. J was trimmed by 5 bases and V by 0 bases; bases with no gene match: 6. In germline, CDR1 is SGHNT, CDR2 YYREEE (reference sequence). Here the CDR3 DNA reads TGTGCCAGCAGCTTGGGCAGGGGGCTGGGGGAGACCCAGTACTTC. This sequence encodes CASSLGRGLGETQYF.

The rearrangement links TRBV4-1 to TRBJ2-5; D unclear. This CDR3 spans 13 amino acids. The V gene lost 1 base and the J gene lost 7 bases, with 10 bases spanning the gap. In germline, CDR1 is MGHRA, CDR2 YSYEKL. This CDR3 reads CASSQGWDGTQYF. CDR3 bases: TGCGCCAGCAGCCAAGGCTGGGATGGGACCCAGTACTTC.